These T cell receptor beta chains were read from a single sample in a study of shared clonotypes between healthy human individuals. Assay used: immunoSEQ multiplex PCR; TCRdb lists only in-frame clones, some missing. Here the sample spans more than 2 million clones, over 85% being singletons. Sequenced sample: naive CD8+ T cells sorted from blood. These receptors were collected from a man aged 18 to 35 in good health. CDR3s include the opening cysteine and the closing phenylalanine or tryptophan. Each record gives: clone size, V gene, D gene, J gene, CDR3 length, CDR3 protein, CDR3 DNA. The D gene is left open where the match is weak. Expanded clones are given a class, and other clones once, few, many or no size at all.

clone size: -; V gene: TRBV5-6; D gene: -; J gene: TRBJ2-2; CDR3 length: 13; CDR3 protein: CASSLTYSGELFF; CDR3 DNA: TGTGCCAGCAGCTTGACGTACAGCGGGGAGCTGTTTTTT
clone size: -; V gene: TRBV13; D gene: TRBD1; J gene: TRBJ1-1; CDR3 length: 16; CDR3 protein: CASSLVGTGKNTEAFF; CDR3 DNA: TGTGCCAGCAGCTTAGTTGGGACAGGGAAGAACACTGAAGCTTTCTTT
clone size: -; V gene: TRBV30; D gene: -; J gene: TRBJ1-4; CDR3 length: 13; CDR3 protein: CAWRGGPAEKLFF; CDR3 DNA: TGTGCCTGGAGGGGAGGGCCAGCCGAAAAACTGTTTTTT
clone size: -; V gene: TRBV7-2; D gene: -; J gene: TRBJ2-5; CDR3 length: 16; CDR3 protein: CATLFVGDKVKPAQYF; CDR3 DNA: TGTGCCACGCTATTCGTTGGAGACAAGGTCAAGCCGGCCCAGTACTTC
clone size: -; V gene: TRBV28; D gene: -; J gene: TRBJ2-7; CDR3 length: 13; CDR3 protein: CASSPYPKYEQYF; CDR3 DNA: TGTGCCAGCAGTCCGTACCCGAAATACGAGCAGTACTTC
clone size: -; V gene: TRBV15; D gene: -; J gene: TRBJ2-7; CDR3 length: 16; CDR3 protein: CATSRGQAGTTYEQYF; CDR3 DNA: TGTGCCACCAGCAGAGGCCAGGCGGGAACCACCTACGAGCAGTACTTC
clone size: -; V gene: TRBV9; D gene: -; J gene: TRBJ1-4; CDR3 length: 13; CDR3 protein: CASSGPSDEKLFF; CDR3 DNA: TGTGCCAGCAGCGGCCCGTCGGATGAAAAACTGTTTTTT
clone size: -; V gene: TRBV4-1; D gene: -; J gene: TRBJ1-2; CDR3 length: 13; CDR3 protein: CASSQVSGDGYTF; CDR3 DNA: TGCGCCAGCAGCCAAGTATCAGGGGATGGCTACACCTTC
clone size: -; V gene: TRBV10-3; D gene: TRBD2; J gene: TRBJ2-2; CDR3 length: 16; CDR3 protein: CAISESPSGGSGELFF; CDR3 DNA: TGTGCCATCAGTGAGTCGCCTAGCGGGGGGTCCGGGGAGCTGTTTTTT
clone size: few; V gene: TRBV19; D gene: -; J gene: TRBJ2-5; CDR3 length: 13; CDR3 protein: CASSIDGEETQYF; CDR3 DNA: TGTGCCAGTAGTATAGACGGGGAAGAGACCCAGTACTTC
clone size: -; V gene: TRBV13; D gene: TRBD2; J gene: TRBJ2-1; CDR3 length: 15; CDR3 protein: CASSLVLAGVVEQFF; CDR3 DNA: TGTGCCAGCAGCTTAGTACTAGCGGGAGTGGTTGAGCAGTTCTTC
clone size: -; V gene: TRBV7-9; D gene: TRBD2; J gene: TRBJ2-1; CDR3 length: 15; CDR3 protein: CASSSSGGPINEQFF; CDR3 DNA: TGTGCCAGCAGCTCTAGCGGGGGGCCGATCAATGAGCAGTTCTTC